The 27 T cell receptor beta chains presented below share a single source sample, sequenced in a study of human T cells and chemical hapten exposure. TCRdb independently ran MiXCR on the RACE reads; one entry per CDR3 protein. In the table there are fewer than 300,000 distinct CDR3 sequences, roughly 7.7% of which are singletons. The time point: pre-sensitization, week 0. Treatment in this sample: therapeutic diphenylcyclopropenone sensitization with weekly scalp DPC. The sequencing used whole blood, collected in connection with sensitization to the hapten diphenylcyclopropenone (DPC). The source is a young man with alopecia areata. Some clones in this sample may be carry-over from other donors' samples.

This clonotype has only a few counts. The chain carries TRBV20-1 and TRBJ1-1; the D gene is possibly TRBD1 (6 bases). Between the trimmed V and J ends, which lost 3 bases and 0 bases, there was a span of 14 bases. The V gene's germline CDR1 is DFQATT and CDR2 SNEGSKA (reference sequence). CDR3 length: 15 amino acids. CDR3 in amino acids: CSASRGNPLNTEAFF. CDR3 in DNA: TGCAGTGCTAGTAGGGGGAATCCCCTGAACACTGAAGCTTTCTTT.

This clonotype was recorded at least ten times. This chain joins TRBV27 and TRBJ2-5, with D possibly matching TRBD2 (5 bases). CDR3 length: 18 residues. CDR1 MNHEY and CDR2 SMNVEV come from the germline V gene (reference sequence). V was shortened by 8 bases and J by 2 bases, with 27 bases between the two germline ends. CDR3 coding DNA: TGTGCCAGCGAAAACCCACCGGGGAAAACTGAAAAACAAGAGACCCAGTACTTC. This codes for CASENPPGKTEKQETQYF.

The rearrangement links TRBV25-1 to TRBJ1-6; 7 bases line up with TRBD1. The V gene's germline CDR1 is MGHDK and CDR2 SYGVNS. Trimming at V came to 6 bases and at J to 7 bases, leaving 9 bases not matched to a gene. The CDR3 totals 15 residues. In DNA form, the CDR3 reads TGTGCCAGCAGCCTCCAGACAGGGAGGAATTCACCCCTCCACTTT. Translated: CASSLQTGRNSPLHF.

This clonotype was observed many times. This chain connects TRBV29-1 to TRBJ2-5, with 10 bases fitting TRBD1. Germline assignment: CDR1 SQVTM and CDR2 ANQGSEA. V gave up 6 bases and J gave up 4 bases; unmatched junction bases: 5. The CDR3 runs to 13 residues. CDR3 bases: TGCAGCGTAGCGGGACAGGGGCTAGAGACCCAGTACTTC. The encoded protein is CSVAGQGLETQYF.

This clonotype was counted at least ten times. The V call is TRBV7-9, the J call TRBJ1-5; D possibly corresponds to TRBD1 (6 bases). This CDR3 is built from 14 residues. V lost 1 base to trimming and J lost 7 bases, with 11 bases between them. The V gene's germline CDR1 is SEHNR and CDR2 FQNEAQ (reference sequence). The CDR3 spells CASSLEAGEQPQHF. The DNA for the CDR3 is TGTGCCAGCAGCTTAGAGGCAGGGGAACAGCCCCAGCATTTT. The full variable domain, completed using reference TRBV7-9 and TRBJ1-5, is DTGVSQNPRHKITKRGQNVTFRCDPISEHNRLYWYRQTLGQGPEFLTYFQNEAQLEKSRLLSDRFSAERPKGSFSTLEIQRTEQGDSAMYLCASSLEAGEQPQHFGDGTRLSIL.

The chain's CDR3 is CASSQGTEPGNTIYF. The CDR3, as DNA: TGTGCCAGCAGCCAAGGTACAGAGCCTGGAAACACCATATATTTT. The rearrangement links TRBV3-1 to TRBJ1-3; D not resolved. Germline assignment: CDR1 LGHDT and CDR2 YNNKEL (reference sequence). The CDR3 is 15 amino acids. With 1 base removed from V and 2 bases from J, the gap between germline ends came to 9 bases.

V gene TRBV19 combines with J gene TRBJ2-5; D not resolved. V was pared by 3 bases and J by 4 bases, with 12 bases between. The germline V gene has CDR1 LNHDA and CDR2 SQIVND (reference sequence). This CDR3 has 14 amino acids. The CDR3 sequence is CASSIIPRAETQYF. The DNA of the CDR3 is TGTGCCAGTAGTATTATCCCTAGGGCAGAGACCCAGTACTTC.

This clonotype was seen repeatedly, ten times or more. J is TRBJ2-7 and V is TRBV7-2, with 7 bases lining up with TRBD1. The ends lost 5 bases at V and 3 bases at J; junction bases unmatched: 7. Germline V CDR1 and CDR2: SGHTA, FQGNSA. The CDR3 spans 14 residues. CDR3 region: CASSLGDRRYEQYF. CDR3 DNA sequence: TGTGCCAGCAGCCTAGGGGACAGACGCTACGAGCAGTACTTC.

The chain combines TRBV5-1 with TRBJ2-7; 7 nucleotides line up with TRBD1. Per germline, CDR1 SGHRS and CDR2 YFSETQ. Trimming removed 4 bases from V and 2 bases from J; junction bases left unmatched: 9. This CDR3 has 15 residues. The CDR3, as DNA: TGCGCCAGCAGCCAGGGGACAGCAGTTACCTACGAGCAGTACTTC. This sequence encodes CASSQGTAVTYEQYF.

J is TRBJ2-2 and V is TRBV28; D gene unclear. Germline CDR1 and CDR2: MDHEN and SYDVKM. This CDR3 is built from 11 residues. The V end lost 6 bases, the J end lost 10 bases, and 9 bases lay between the germline ends. The CDR3 DNA is TGTGCCAGCAGCGCGCCGGAGGAGCTGTTTTTT. This translates into CASSAPEELFF.

The chain uses TRBV7-3 and TRBJ1-1; D perhaps matches TRBD1 (5 bases). Looked up from germline, CDR1 is SGHTA and CDR2 is FQGTGA. Trimming removed 0 bases at V and 4 bases at J, with 6 bases between. This CDR3 has 13 amino acids. CDR3 in amino acids: CASSLTRVTEAFF. The CDR3 DNA follows: TGTGCCAGCAGCTTAACCAGGGTCACTGAAGCTTTCTTT.

This clonotype has only a few counts. The V and J genes are TRBV3-1 and TRBJ1-6; 8 nucleotides match TRBD1. There are 15 residues in the CDR3. Germline assignment: CDR1 LGHDT and CDR2 YNNKEL (reference sequence). After removal of 3 bases from V and 5 bases from J, the junction contained 3 bases not matched to a gene. CDR3 region: CASSHRDRNNSPLHF. CDR3 sequence (DNA): TGTGCCAGCAGCCACCGGGACAGGAATAATTCACCCCTCCACTTT. Together with reference TRBV3-1 and TRBJ1-6, the CDR3 gives the full variable domain: DTAVSQTPKYLVTQMGNDKSIKCEQNLGHDTMYWYKQDSKKFLKIMFSYNNKELIINETVPNRFSPKSPDKAHLNLHINSLELGDSAVYFCASSHRDRNNSPLHFGNGTRLTVT.

The rearrangement uses TRBV6-6 and TRBJ2-3; D is possibly TRBD2 (6 bases). The germline V gene has CDR1 MNHNY and CDR2 SVGAGI (reference sequence). The CDR3 totals 15 residues. V shed 2 bases and J shed 3 bases, with 12 bases lying between them. The CDR3 sequence: CASSYPARGTDTQYF. DNA for the CDR3: TGTGCCAGCAGTTACCCCGCCCGGGGGACAGATACGCAGTATTTT.

This clonotype was detected only a few times. The J gene is TRBJ2-1, the V gene TRBV2; 8 bases agree with TRBD2. Germline CDR1 is SNHLY and CDR2 is FYNNEI. The CDR3 has 14 amino acids. V dropped 5 bases and J dropped 8; count of bases not matched to a gene: 8. For the CDR3, the DNA is TGTGCCAGCAGTAGGAACGGGGGGGCGGATGAGCAGTTCTTC. This encodes CASSRNGGADEQFF.

The chain has TRBV7-2 and TRBJ2-5; no clear D. The germline V gene encodes CDR1 SGHTA and CDR2 FQGNSA. The CDR3 covers 13 residues. V was clipped by 1 base and J by 2 bases, with 5 bases between them. CDR3 amino acids: CASSLEIQETQYF. The CDR3 nucleotides read TGTGCCAGCAGCTTAGAAATTCAAGAGACCCAGTACTTC.

This clonotype was observed at least ten times. The chain uses TRBV3-1 and TRBJ2-3; D ambiguous. Trimming cost V 3 bases and J 6 bases, with 10 bases left between them. There are 13 residues in the CDR3. From germline, CDR1 is LGHDT and CDR2 YNNKEL (reference sequence). The CDR3 loop is CASSHATSDTQYF. The CDR3 DNA is TGTGCCAGCAGCCACGCGACCAGCGATACGCAGTATTTT.

This clonotype was counted between two and nine times. V usage is TRBV9 and J usage is TRBJ2-5; TRBD2 agrees at 9 bases. The CDR3 is 15 residues long. The J segment lost 2 bases and the V segment lost 4 bases, leaving 6 bases of the junction unmatched. Germline loops: CDR1 SGDLS, CDR2 YYNGEE. The CDR3 region is CASSPGLASQETQYF. The DNA of the CDR3 is TGTGCCAGCAGCCCAGGACTAGCGTCTCAAGAGACCCAGTACTTC. The whole variable domain, filled in from reference TRBV9 and TRBJ2-5, reads DSGVTQTPKHLITATGQRVTLRCSPRSGDLSVYWYQQSLDQGLQFLIQYYNGEERAKGNILERFSAQQFPDLHSELNLSSLELGDSALYFCASSPGLASQETQYFGPGTRLLVL.

This clonotype occurred many times. The chain is built from TRBV2 and TRBJ2-7, with 8 bases identical to TRBD1. The V gene end was trimmed by 8 bases and the J gene end by 7 bases; junction bases not matched to a gene: 13. CDR3 length equals 14 residues. The V gene's germline CDR1 is SNHLY and CDR2 FYNNEI. CDR3 in DNA: TGTGCCAGCCGCCCCTCCGGACAGGGTTGGGAGCAGTACTTC. This codes for CASRPSGQGWEQYF.

This clonotype has a count of ten or more. The V gene is TRBV4-3, the J gene TRBJ2-2, with TRBD2 identical over 9 bases. From germline, CDR1 is LGHNA and CDR2 YSLEER. The CDR3 is made up of 16 amino acids. The ends lost 1 base at V and 6 bases at J; junction bases unmatched: 6. The CDR3 is CASSQGLLAGAGELFF. The CDR3 nucleotides are TGCGCCAGCAGCCAAGGTCTTTTAGCGGGGGCCGGGGAGCTGTTTTTT.

The chain has TRBV20-1 and TRBJ1-5, with D hard to call. This CDR3 contains 14 residues. V lost 7 bases to trimming and J lost 3 bases, with 16 bases between them. From germline, CDR1 is DFQATT and CDR2 SNEGSKA (reference sequence). CDR3 region: CSVRKLGINQPQHF. The CDR3 region has the DNA TGCAGTGTTCGAAAGTTGGGGATCAATCAGCCCCAGCATTTT.

The V call is TRBV4-1, the J call TRBJ1-2; tentatively, D is TRBD1 (5 bases). V lost 7 bases, J lost 4 bases, and 22 bases lay in between. The CDR3 sequence is 16 residues long. Germline V gives CDR1 MGHRA, CDR2 YSYEKL. CDR3 nucleotides: TGCGCCAGCAATTCGGGGGTTTTCAGTCGGGGCTATGGCTACACCTTC. This translates into CASNSGVFSRGYGYTF.

This clonotype was seen many times. The J gene is TRBJ1-1, the V gene TRBV12-3 or TRBV12-4, with D unresolved. The CDR3 length is 15 residues. The ends were cut back, 2 bases at V and 1 base at J, with 11 bases in the middle. The DNA for the CDR3 is TGTGCCAGCAGTTTATGGGTGCAATCGAACACTGAAGCTTTCTTT. Its protein is CASSLWVQSNTEAFF.

The chain carries TRBV6-5 and TRBJ2-5; D may be TRBD1 or TRBD2 (6 bases each). The CDR3 is made up of 16 amino acids. Germline values: CDR1 MNHEY, CDR2 SVGAGI. The germline V and J ends were trimmed by 6 bases and 4 bases, with 21 bases remaining between them. The CDR3, as DNA: TGTGCCAGCAGCCGGAGAACAGGGAGGACAGTAGAGACCCAGTACTTC. This gives the protein CASSRRTGRTVETQYF.

This clonotype has a count of ten or more. The J gene is TRBJ1-1, the V gene TRBV29-1; no reliable D call. The V gene's germline CDR1 is SQVTM and CDR2 ANQGSEA. With 4 bases removed from V and 4 bases from J, the gap between germline ends came to 10 bases. This CDR3 spans 12 amino acids. The CDR3 coding sequence is TGCAGCGTTGCGGGGATGTTCACTGAAGCTTTCTTT. Protein product: CSVAGMFTEAFF.

This clonotype turned up a few times. The chain has TRBV29-1 and TRBJ2-5, with D possibly being TRBD2 (6 bases). There are 13 residues in the CDR3. V was trimmed by 3 bases and J by 4 bases, leaving 12 bases between them. From germline, CDR1 is SQVTM and CDR2 ANQGSEA. The CDR3 is CSVDLVGGETQYF. The CDR3 DNA reads TGCAGCGTTGATCTCGTCGGGGGAGAGACCCAGTACTTC.

Only a few counts were recorded for this clonotype. The chain combines TRBV28 with TRBJ2-3, with 7 bases lining up with TRBD2. Germline-derived CDR1 and CDR2 are MDHEN and SYDVKM. The CDR3 runs to 16 residues. With 4 bases clipped from V and 0 bases from J, the junction kept 7 bases outside the gene matches. The CDR3 coding sequence is TGTGCCAGCAGTTCTCCTAGCGGTCTTAGCACAGATACGCAGTATTTT. Protein sequence: CASSSPSGLSTDTQYF.

V usage is TRBV20-1 and J usage is TRBJ1-5, with unresolved D. Trimming pared 0 bases from V and 0 bases from J, leaving 9 bases between. The CDR3 extends over 15 amino acids. Germline V lookup: CDR1 DFQATT, CDR2 SNEGSKA (reference sequence). The CDR3 sequence is CSARDPGVSNQPQHF. CDR3 bases: TGCAGTGCTAGAGATCCCGGGGTTAGCAATCAGCCCCAGCATTTT.